Listed here are 9 T cell receptor beta chains from one sample, sequenced in a study of cytomegalovirus exposure and HLA in healthy donors. Libraries were prepared by immunoSEQ multiplex PCR; TCRdb keeps only in-frame clonotypes and omits some of them. Of approximately 300,000 clones listed, about nine tenths are singletons. Material: PBMCs. The receptors shown here come from a woman aged 18-29 years in good health and CMV-seronegative.

The J gene is TRBJ2-1, the V gene TRBV18; 7 bases are shared with TRBD2. The germline V gene has CDR1 KGHSH and CDR2 LQKENI. V trimming: 3 bases; J trimming: 6 bases; junction bases outside the gene matches: 17. This CDR3 is built from 18 residues. CDR3: CASSPMAGAVWGGNEQFF. CDR3 DNA: TGTGCCAGCTCACCGATGGCGGGAGCAGTCTGGGGAGGCAATGAGCAGTTCTTC.

The chain has TRBV9 and TRBJ2-1; D is ambiguous. The CDR3 has 16 amino acids. V lost 3 bases to trimming and J lost 3 bases, with 16 bases between them. CDR1 and CDR2 from the germline V gene are SGDLS and YYNGEE. CDR3 in amino acids: CASSALTISGYNEQFF. The CDR3 DNA is TGTGCCAGCAGCGCACTCACTATTTCGGGCTACAATGAGCAGTTCTTC.

The V call is TRBV6-5, the J call TRBJ1-1, with 9 bases fitting TRBD1. Losses at the gene ends were 6 bases for V and 11 bases for J; bases not matched to a gene: 16. The CDR3 covers 15 residues. Per the germline V gene, CDR1 is MNHEY and CDR2 is SVGAGI. CDR3: CASSRTGGEGASAFF. The CDR3 DNA reads TGTGCCAGCAGCCGTACAGGGGGCGAAGGCGCTAGTGCTTTCTTT.

The CDR3 region has the DNA TGTGCCAGCAGCCAAAGTGGGACATACAAAGAGACCCAGTACTTC. Translating it yields CASSQSGTYKETQYF. V and J are TRBV14 and TRBJ2-5; TRBD1 might be the D (6 bases). Trimming pared 2 bases from V and 3 bases from J, leaving 13 bases between. The germline CDR1 and CDR2 sequences are SGHDN and FVKESK. The CDR3 has 15 amino acids.

The gene calls are TRBV5-1 and TRBJ1-2, with D possibly TRBD1 on 5 matching bases. This CDR3 has 13 residues. The V end lost 0 bases, the J end lost 2 bases, and 5 bases lay between the germline ends. Per germline, CDR1 SGHRS and CDR2 YFSETQ. This CDR3 is CASSLDRNYGYTF. DNA for the CDR3: TGCGCCAGCAGCTTGGACAGGAACTATGGCTACACCTTC.

The chain links TRBV18 to TRBJ1-1; 8 bases agree with TRBD1. The CDR3 sequence is 13 residues long. With V trimmed by 4 bases and J by 3 bases, 1 base remained unmatched. The germline CDR1 and CDR2 sequences are KGHSH and LQKENI. CDR3 DNA sequence: TGTGCCAGCTCACTGGGACAGGACACTGAAGCTTTCTTT. It translates to CASSLGQDTEAFF.

The CDR3 DNA follows: TGTGCCATCAGTGTTGGCCAGGTGGACTATGGCTACACCTTC. Its protein is CAISVGQVDYGYTF. The chain is built from TRBV10-3 and TRBJ1-2; D is uncertain. This CDR3 comprises 14 residues. Per the germline V gene, CDR1 is ENHRY and CDR2 is SYGVKD. Between the trimmed V and J ends, which lost 4 bases and 3 bases, there was a span of 12 bases.

The chain uses TRBV4-1 and TRBJ2-1; 8 nucleotides match TRBD2. CDR3 size: 16 residues. Trimming at V came to 1 base and at J to 1 base, leaving 3 bases not matched to a gene. The germline V gene has CDR1 MGHRA and CDR2 YSYEKL. The CDR3 here is CASSQVPGGSYNEQFF. DNA for the CDR3: TGCGCCAGCAGCCAAGTTCCGGGGGGGTCCTACAATGAGCAGTTCTTC.

This clone was picked up one time. The genes are TRBV5-1 and TRBJ2-1; perhaps TRBD1 as D (6 bases). Trimming pared 3 bases from V and 6 bases from J, leaving 13 bases between. In germline, CDR1 is SGHRS, CDR2 YFSETQ. CDR3 length: 14 residues. CDR3 loop: CASSSGQLSNEQFF. CDR3 in DNA: TGCGCCAGCAGCTCCGGACAGCTTTCCAATGAGCAGTTCTTC. Together with reference TRBV5-1 and TRBJ2-1, the CDR3 gives the full variable domain: KAGVTQTPRYLIKTRGQQVTLSCSPISGHRSVSWYQQTPGQGLQFLFEYFSETQRNKGNFPGRFSGRQFSNSRSEMNVSTLELGDSALYLCASSSGQLSNEQFFGPGTRLTVL.